Each of the 23 T cell receptor beta chains below was sequenced from the same sample in a study of Graves' ophthalmopathy and Graves' hyperthyroidism. RNA served as the template for amplifying TCR beta CDR3 regions. HTBI-primed first-round RT-PCR preceded second-round multiplex PCR. TCRdb re-called the multiplex PCR reads with MiXCR, one entry per CDR3 protein. This table has around 170,000 distinct CDR3 sequences, less than 45% appearing once. The sample taken for sequencing was peripheral blood. The source of these receptors is a woman aged 40 to 49 with Graves' ophthalmopathy.

V is TRBV14 and J is TRBJ2-6, with unresolved D. The CDR3 has 22 amino acids. Trimming shortened V by 4 bases and J by 0 bases, and 28 bases separated the two germline ends. Germline V gene sequence: CDR1 SGHDN, CDR2 FVKESK. CDR3 in amino acids: CASSPIQISLARSSSGANVLTF. CDR3 DNA: TGTGCCAGCAGCCCCATCCAAATCAGCTTGGCACGGAGCAGCTCTGGGGCCAACGTCCTGACTTTC.

This clonotype was observed at least ten times. The V call is TRBV6-2 or TRBV6-3, the J call TRBJ2-7, with 10 bases aligning to TRBD2. Trimming cost V 0 bases and J 9 bases; bases outside gene matches: 11. Germline V gene lookup returns CDR1 MNHEY and CDR2 SVGEGT. The CDR3 spans 16 residues. The DNA for the CDR3 is TGTGCCAGCAGTTACTCAGCGGGAGGGGAGTTAACGGGGCAGTACTTC. This sequence encodes CASSYSAGGELTGQYF.

This clonotype showed up just once. The chain has TRBV20-1 and TRBJ2-5, with TRBD1 as a possible D gene (6 bases). From germline, CDR1 is DFQATT and CDR2 SNEGSKA (reference sequence). V was clipped by 0 bases and J by 0 bases, with 14 bases between them. The CDR3 runs 16 residues. The DNA of the CDR3 is TGCAGTGCTAGAGAAGGGTACAGGGCGTACCAAGAGACCCAGTACTTC. The encoded protein is CSAREGYRAYQETQYF.

This clonotype was observed many times. An end of the junction does not agree with germline; a read error may underlie this. The chain couples TRBV6-5 to TRBJ1-6; possibly TRBD1 for D (5 bases). The germline gives CDR1 MNHEY, CDR2 SVGAGI. The length of the CDR3 is 17 residues. The CDR3 here is CASSYSSGGDYNSPLRF. The CDR3 DNA sequence: TGTGCCAGCAGTTACTCGTCGGGGGGAGATTATAATTCACCCCTCCGCTTT.

This clonotype was observed at least ten times. The chain employs TRBV7-8 and TRBJ1-1; 7 nucleotides line up with TRBD1. Germline CDR1 is SGHVS and CDR2 is FQNEAQ. CDR3 size: 19 residues. V lost 4 bases and J lost 4; bases outside the gene matches: 21. CDR3 sequence reads: CASSSPPLSTGLRSTEAFF. The CDR3 DNA reads TGTGCCAGCAGCTCACCTCCTCTTTCGACAGGGTTACGTAGCACTGAAGCTTTCTTT. The complete variable domain, with remaining parts taken from reference TRBV7-8 and TRBJ1-1, reads GAGVSQSPRYKVAKRGQDVALRCDPISGHVSLFWYQQALGQGPEFLTYFQNEAQLDKSGLPSDRFFAERPEGSVSTLKIQRTQQEDSAVYLCASSSPPLSTGLRSTEAFFGQGTRLTVV.

This chain links TRBV6-5 with TRBJ2-7; TRBD1 matches 7 bases. J was trimmed by 6 bases and V by 4 bases; bases with no gene match: 6. The germline gives CDR1 MNHEY, CDR2 SVGAGI. CDR3 size: 13 residues. CDR3 residues: CASSSSRDSEQYF. In DNA, the CDR3 is TGTGCCAGCAGTTCCTCCCGGGACAGCGAGCAGTACTTC.

This clonotype was recorded at least ten times. The chain recombines TRBV27 with TRBJ2-2; D is undetermined. This CDR3 is 12 amino acids long. Germline-derived CDR1 and CDR2 are MNHEY and SMNVEV (reference sequence). V was trimmed by 4 bases and J by 5 bases, leaving 5 bases between them. The CDR3 is CASSSPTGELFF. As DNA, the CDR3 is TGTGCCAGCAGTTCCCCGACCGGGGAGCTGTTTTTT.

This clonotype was observed at least ten times. The genes are TRBV11-2 and TRBJ2-6; D is possibly TRBD1 or TRBD2 (5 bases each). Germline V gene lookup returns CDR1 SGHAT and CDR2 FQNNGV. The CDR3 spans 18 residues. The ends were cut back, 3 bases at V and 1 base at J, with 16 bases in the middle. CDR3 protein: CASSFRERGESGANVLTF. The CDR3 nucleotides read TGTGCCAGCAGCTTTAGGGAAAGAGGGGAATCTGGGGCCAACGTCCTGACTTTC.

The rearrangement uses TRBV7-2 and TRBJ2-5; 12 positions agree with TRBD1. V gave up 1 base and J gave up 4 bases; unmatched junction bases: 7. The germline CDR1 and CDR2 sequences are SGHTA and FQGNSA. The CDR3 loop spans 17 amino acids. The CDR3: CASSLGGDRGQRETQYF. The CDR3 DNA sequence: TGTGCCAGCAGCTTAGGGGGGGACAGGGGGCAAAGAGAGACCCAGTACTTC.

This clonotype was observed at least ten times. The V gene is TRBV6-2 or TRBV6-3, the J gene TRBJ2-5, with a weak D call TRBD2 (5 bases). Germline V CDR1 and CDR2: MNHEY, SVGEGT. Trimming took off 6 bases at V and 4 bases at J, with 15 bases between the two ends. This CDR3 is 14 amino acids long. The CDR3 spells CASRTTLVPETQYF. CDR3 sequence (DNA): TGTGCCAGCAGGACGACACTAGTCCCAGAGACCCAGTACTTC.

At least ten counts were recorded for this clonotype. This rearrangement joins TRBV24-1 to TRBJ2-2; 14 bases are a match to TRBD2. V dropped 9 bases and J dropped 7; count of bases not matched to a gene: 3. Looked up from germline, CDR1 is KGHDR and CDR2 is SFDVKD. CDR3 length equals 14 residues. For the CDR3, the DNA is TGTGCCACCGGGGGACTAGCGGGAGTCGGGGAGCTGTTTTTT. Translated, it gives CATGGLAGVGELFF.

The gene calls are TRBV6-1 and TRBJ1-6; 7 positions agree with TRBD1. Germline trimming cut 6 bases from V and 6 bases from J; bases unmatched to any gene: 5. The length of the CDR3 is 14 residues. The V gene's germline CDR1 is MNHNS and CDR2 SASEGT. The CDR3 reads CASRRDSINSPLHF. The DNA of the CDR3 is TGTGCCAGCAGACGGGACAGCATTAATTCACCCCTCCACTTT.

This clonotype came up many times. The genes are TRBV7-2 and TRBJ1-1, with D unresolved. Deletions cut 5 bases from V and 2 bases from J, with 12 bases between. The CDR3 length is 14 residues. Looked up from germline, CDR1 is SGHTA and CDR2 is FQGNSA. This CDR3 reads CASSQQLSNTEAFF. The CDR3 region has the DNA TGTGCCAGCAGCCAACAGCTTTCCAACACTGAAGCTTTCTTT.

This clonotype was picked up many times. V usage is TRBV5-1 and J usage is TRBJ2-2; a weak D match, TRBD1 (6 bases). CDR3 length: 16 amino acids. The V end was cut by 2 bases, the J end by 4 bases, with 15 bases between. Per the germline V gene, CDR1 is SGHRS and CDR2 is YFSETQ. Here the CDR3 reads CASSFQGPPSTGELFF. CDR3 in DNA: TGCGCCAGCAGCTTTCAGGGGCCCCCTTCCACCGGGGAGCTGTTTTTT.

This clonotype was picked up many times. This chain connects TRBV5-1 to TRBJ2-7, with 8 bases fitting TRBD1. The ends lost 0 bases at V and 2 bases at J; junction bases unmatched: 4. The CDR3 has 15 residues. Per germline, CDR1 SGHRS and CDR2 YFSETQ. Here the CDR3 DNA reads TGCGCCAGCAGCTTGGAAGGGACAGGAACCTACGAGCAGTACTTC. Its translation is CASSLEGTGTYEQYF. Combining the CDR3 with reference TRBV5-1 and TRBJ2-7 gives the whole variable domain KAGVTQTPRYLIKTRGQQVTLSCSPISGHRSVSWYQQTPGQGLQFLFEYFSETQRNKGNFPGRFSGRQFSNSRSEMNVSTLELGDSALYLCASSLEGTGTYEQYFGPGTRLTVT.

The table lists this clonotype with a count of one. The chain recombines TRBV20-1 with TRBJ2-2; 7 positions match TRBD1. J gave up 3 bases and V 5 bases, and 0 bases lay outside the gene matches. From germline, CDR1 is DFQATT and CDR2 SNEGSKA (reference sequence). The CDR3 consists of 12 residues. CDR3 nucleotide sequence: TGCAGTGCTGACAGGGACACCGGGGAGCTGTTTTTT. Translation gives CSADRDTGELFF.

Many counts were recorded for this clonotype. The chain links TRBV6-5 to TRBJ1-5; 10 nucleotides match TRBD1. Per germline, CDR1 MNHEY and CDR2 SVGAGI. The CDR3 has 15 residues. Germline trimming cut 5 bases from V and 4 bases from J; bases unmatched to any gene: 5. The CDR3 nucleotides read TGTGCCAGCAGTCCCGGGACAGGGGTTAATCAGCCCCAGCATTTT. As protein: CASSPGTGVNQPQHF.

Ten or more counts support this clonotype. For the CDR3, the DNA is TGTGCCAGCAGTGAATTCCCGAAATCCTACGAGCAGTACTTC. Translation gives CASSEFPKSYEQYF. The chain employs TRBV25-1 and TRBJ2-7; D uncertain. The germline CDR1 and CDR2 sequences are MGHDK and SYGVNS. The CDR3 sequence is 14 residues long. Trimming shortened V by 1 base and J by 1 base, and 8 bases separated the two germline ends.

This clonotype has ten or more counts. A read error may account for a junction end that differs from germline. The J gene is TRBJ2-7, the V gene TRBV7-2; 7 bases fit TRBD2. The germline gives CDR1 SGHTA, CDR2 FQGNSA. The CDR3 has 14 amino acids. Here the CDR3 reads CASRPSGGSYGQYF. CDR3 in DNA: TGTGCCAGCAGACCTAGCGGAGGCTCCTACGGGCAGTACTTC.

This clonotype came up many times. V usage is TRBV28 and J usage is TRBJ1-2; D is possibly TRBD1 (5 bases). The V and J ends lost 8 bases and 4 bases respectively, with 8 bases between them. The CDR3 is 11 amino acids. In germline, CDR1 is MDHEN, CDR2 SYDVKM. The DNA of the CDR3 is TGTGCCAGCGGGACGGGCTATGGCTACACCTTC. It is translated as CASGTGYGYTF.

Many counts were recorded for this clonotype. The chain combines TRBV15 with TRBJ2-7, with 7 bases fitting TRBD2. The CDR3 runs 14 residues. Trimming cost V 3 bases and J 6 bases; bases outside gene matches: 8. Germline-derived CDR1 and CDR2 are LNHNV and YYDKDF (reference sequence). CDR3 sequence (DNA): TGTGCCACCAGCAGGGGGGGGGTAGAAGGCGAGCAGTACTTC. Its protein is CATSRGGVEGEQYF.

The J gene is TRBJ2-7, the V gene TRBV3-1; 9 bases match TRBD2. The CDR3 totals 16 residues. The V and J ends lost 3 bases and 0 bases, in that order; junction bases with no gene match: 6. Germline V CDR1 and CDR2: LGHDT, YNNKEL (reference sequence). The CDR3 sequence is CASSQGPAGGSYEQYF. The CDR3 bases are TGTGCCAGCAGCCAGGGGCCAGCGGGAGGCTCCTACGAGCAGTACTTC.

At least ten counts were recorded for this clonotype. The chain links TRBV28 to TRBJ2-5; no firm D call. Per germline, CDR1 MDHEN and CDR2 SYDVKM. The germline V and J ends were trimmed by 2 bases and 5 bases, with 12 bases remaining between them. This CDR3 has 14 residues. The CDR3 protein is CASSLLTEGETQYF. The CDR3 DNA is TGTGCCAGCAGTTTACTTACAGAAGGGGAGACCCAGTACTTC.